A selection of T cell receptor beta chains follows, all from one sample in a study of blood T cells in healthy people across ages. TCRdb analysed the 5' RACE reads with MiXCR anew, one entry per CDR3 protein. The sample gives just over 1 million distinct CDR3 sequences, under 45% of which show up once; 15% to 20% is in the top ten. The sequenced sample consisted of blood. These receptors originate from a woman aged 55-75 years in good health. Both conserved end residues are part of each CDR3. Each record gives: D gene, J gene, V gene, CDR3 protein. The D gene is left open where the match is weak.

d_call: TRBD1; j_call: TRBJ2-7; v_call: TRBV25-1; cdr3_aa: CASSEGDRGCEQYF
d_call: TRBD2; j_call: TRBJ2-1; v_call: TRBV5-1; cdr3_aa: CASSLGTSGIYEQFF
d_call: -; j_call: TRBJ1-5; v_call: TRBV2; cdr3_aa: CASSDRLVRPQHF
d_call: -; j_call: TRBJ2-1; v_call: TRBV7-2; cdr3_aa: CASSRPGSRNEQFF
d_call: -; j_call: TRBJ2-1; v_call: TRBV6-2/TRBV6-3; cdr3_aa: CASSYSLGGSYNEQFF
d_call: -; j_call: TRBJ2-7; v_call: TRBV10-3; cdr3_aa: CAISESEYEQYF
d_call: -; j_call: TRBJ2-7; v_call: TRBV20-1; cdr3_aa: CSALEYEQYF
d_call: TRBD2; j_call: TRBJ2-1; v_call: TRBV7-8; cdr3_aa: CASSRSRLAAYNEQFF
d_call: TRBD1; j_call: TRBJ1-1; v_call: TRBV20-1; cdr3_aa: CSTFSGGAFF
d_call: -; j_call: TRBJ2-6; v_call: TRBV12-3/TRBV12-4; cdr3_aa: CASSQDAGANVLTF
d_call: -; j_call: TRBJ2-1; v_call: TRBV5-1; cdr3_aa: CACSLWARDHDNEQFF
d_call: -; j_call: TRBJ2-5; v_call: TRBV3-1; cdr3_aa: CASSQELVSNEQYF
d_call: -; j_call: TRBJ2-6; v_call: TRBV2; cdr3_aa: CASTIPSGANVLTF
d_call: -; j_call: TRBJ2-1; v_call: TRBV4-1; cdr3_aa: CASSQGGITYNEQFF
d_call: TRBD1; j_call: TRBJ1-2; v_call: TRBV2; cdr3_aa: CASSEKSGQPYGYTF
d_call: TRBD2; j_call: TRBJ2-3; v_call: TRBV20-1; cdr3_aa: CSATRLAGEGQYF
d_call: -; j_call: TRBJ2-5; v_call: TRBV5-1; cdr3_aa: CASTIGSLPLAESQETQYF
d_call: TRBD2; j_call: TRBJ2-1; v_call: TRBV7-9; cdr3_aa: CASIRLAGGVNEQFF
d_call: -; j_call: TRBJ2-7; v_call: TRBV27; cdr3_aa: CASSFGGSGEQYF
d_call: TRBD1; j_call: TRBJ2-2; v_call: TRBV12-3/TRBV12-4; cdr3_aa: CASSDDRGPNTGELFF
d_call: -; j_call: TRBJ2-5; v_call: TRBV5-4; cdr3_aa: CASSSKGGAETQYF
d_call: TRBD1; j_call: TRBJ2-5; v_call: TRBV7-6; cdr3_aa: CASRTGVGETQYF
d_call: -; j_call: TRBJ1-2; v_call: TRBV2; cdr3_aa: CASSGNYGYTF
d_call: -; j_call: TRBJ1-2; v_call: TRBV20-1; cdr3_aa: CSARDQVGPGYGYTF
d_call: -; j_call: TRBJ2-7; v_call: TRBV27; cdr3_aa: CASSSSETFSYEQYF
d_call: TRBD2; j_call: TRBJ2-7; v_call: TRBV20-1; cdr3_aa: CSARAGLGSYEQYF
d_call: -; j_call: TRBJ1-5; v_call: TRBV7-8; cdr3_aa: CASSLQGPQPQHF
d_call: TRBD2; j_call: TRBJ2-3; v_call: TRBV4-1; cdr3_aa: CASSHPPVASGFADTQYF
d_call: -; j_call: TRBJ1-5; v_call: TRBV20-1; cdr3_aa: CSATTTNRNQPQHF
d_call: TRBD1; j_call: TRBJ1-1; v_call: TRBV5-4; cdr3_aa: CASSSGGRGTEAFF
d_call: -; j_call: TRBJ1-2; v_call: TRBV27; cdr3_aa: CASSLGTTYGYTF
d_call: TRBD2; j_call: TRBJ2-3; v_call: TRBV11-2; cdr3_aa: CASRPTSGPGTQYF
d_call: -; j_call: TRBJ1-2; v_call: TRBV6-1; cdr3_aa: CASSETWGSNYGYTF
d_call: -; j_call: TRBJ1-5; v_call: TRBV12-3/TRBV12-4; cdr3_aa: CTSSFQGDNQPQHF
d_call: TRBD1; j_call: TRBJ2-7; v_call: TRBV3-1; cdr3_aa: CASSRGTGGPYEQYF
d_call: TRBD1; j_call: TRBJ2-7; v_call: TRBV10-3; cdr3_aa: CAISDPSLDRGSDEQYF
d_call: TRBD1; j_call: TRBJ1-1; v_call: TRBV10-3; cdr3_aa: CAIRTSGGSTDAFF
d_call: -; j_call: TRBJ2-1; v_call: TRBV10-2; cdr3_aa: CASRQGRTNEQFF
d_call: TRBD2; j_call: TRBJ2-7; v_call: TRBV11-1; cdr3_aa: CASSLGTSGSEQYF
d_call: TRBD1; j_call: TRBJ1-2; v_call: TRBV10-3; cdr3_aa: CAIHPGGDYGYTF
d_call: TRBD2; j_call: -; v_call: TRBV5-1; cdr3_aa: CASSLALSSGLFNNEQYF
d_call: -; j_call: TRBJ1-5; v_call: TRBV12-3/TRBV12-4; cdr3_aa: CASRLGGRGNQPQHF
d_call: TRBD1; j_call: TRBJ2-1; v_call: TRBV9; cdr3_aa: CASSVGSLSGQGTNEQFF
d_call: TRBD1; j_call: TRBJ1-2; v_call: TRBV27; cdr3_aa: CASSPTPGTGGRYGYTF
d_call: TRBD1; j_call: TRBJ1-5; v_call: TRBV25-1; cdr3_aa: CASRGQGANQPQHF
d_call: TRBD1; j_call: TRBJ2-5; v_call: TRBV5-1; cdr3_aa: CASSFWDSQETQYF
d_call: -; j_call: TRBJ2-5; v_call: TRBV3-1; cdr3_aa: CASSATQSQETQYF
d_call: -; j_call: TRBJ2-7; v_call: TRBV20-1; cdr3_aa: CSANNRDSYEQYF
d_call: -; j_call: TRBJ2-7; v_call: TRBV7-9; cdr3_aa: CASSLGQRRYEQYF
d_call: -; j_call: TRBJ1-1; v_call: TRBV20-1; cdr3_aa: CSPKPRHMNTEAFF
d_call: -; j_call: TRBJ2-5; v_call: TRBV21-1; cdr3_aa: CASSNRTNRETQYF
d_call: -; j_call: TRBJ1-4; v_call: TRBV3-1; cdr3_aa: CASSQEAARYTNEKLFF
d_call: TRBD2; j_call: TRBJ2-1; v_call: TRBV24-1; cdr3_aa: CATSESPTSGRAGEQFF
d_call: TRBD2; j_call: TRBJ2-1; v_call: TRBV29-1; cdr3_aa: CSVTRLAGGVGYNEQFF
d_call: TRBD1; j_call: TRBJ1-1; v_call: TRBV6-6; cdr3_aa: CASSYLKQGATFF
d_call: -; j_call: -; v_call: TRBV29-1; cdr3_aa: CSVEDRDPPPSYNEQYF